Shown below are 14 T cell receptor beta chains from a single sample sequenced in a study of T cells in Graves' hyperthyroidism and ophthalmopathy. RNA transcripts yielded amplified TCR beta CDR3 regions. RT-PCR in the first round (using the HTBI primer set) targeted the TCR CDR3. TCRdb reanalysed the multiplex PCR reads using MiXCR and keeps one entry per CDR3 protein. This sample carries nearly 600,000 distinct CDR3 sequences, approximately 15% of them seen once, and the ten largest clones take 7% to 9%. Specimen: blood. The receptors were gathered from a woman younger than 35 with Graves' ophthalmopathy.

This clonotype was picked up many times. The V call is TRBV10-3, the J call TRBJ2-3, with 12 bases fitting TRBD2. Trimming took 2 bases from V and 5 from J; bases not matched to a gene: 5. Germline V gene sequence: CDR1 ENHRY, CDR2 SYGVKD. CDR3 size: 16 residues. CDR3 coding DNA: TGTGCCATCAGTGAGACTAGCGGGAGGCTAGTAGATACGCAGTATTTT. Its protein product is CAISETSGRLVDTQYF.

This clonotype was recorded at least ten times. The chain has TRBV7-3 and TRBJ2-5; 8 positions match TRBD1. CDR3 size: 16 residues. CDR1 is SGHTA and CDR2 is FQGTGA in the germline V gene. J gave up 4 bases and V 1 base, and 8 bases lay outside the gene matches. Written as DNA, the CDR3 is TGTGCCAGCAGCTTAAACGCGGGACAGGCGTTAGAGACCCAGTACTTC. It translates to CASSLNAGQALETQYF.

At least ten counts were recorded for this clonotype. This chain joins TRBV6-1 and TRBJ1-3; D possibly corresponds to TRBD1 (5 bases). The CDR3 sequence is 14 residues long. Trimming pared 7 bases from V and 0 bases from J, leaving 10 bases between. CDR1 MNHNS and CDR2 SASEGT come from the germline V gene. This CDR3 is CASTGLSSGNTIYF. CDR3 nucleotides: TGTGCCAGCACAGGGCTGAGCTCTGGAAACACCATATATTTT.

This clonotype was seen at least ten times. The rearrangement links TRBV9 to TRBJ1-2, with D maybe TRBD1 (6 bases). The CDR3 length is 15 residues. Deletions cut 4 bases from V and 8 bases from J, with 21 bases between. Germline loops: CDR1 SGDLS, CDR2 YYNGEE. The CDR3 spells CASSPTRGQKVGYTF. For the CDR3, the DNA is TGTGCCAGCAGCCCCACCCGAGGACAGAAAGTAGGCTACACCTTC.

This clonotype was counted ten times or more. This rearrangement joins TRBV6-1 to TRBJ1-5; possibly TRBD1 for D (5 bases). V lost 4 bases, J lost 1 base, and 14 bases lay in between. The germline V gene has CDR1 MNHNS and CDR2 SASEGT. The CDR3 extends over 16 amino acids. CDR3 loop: CASSVPRGESNQPQHF. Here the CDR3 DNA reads TGTGCCAGCAGTGTACCGAGGGGTGAAAGCAATCAGCCCCAGCATTTT.

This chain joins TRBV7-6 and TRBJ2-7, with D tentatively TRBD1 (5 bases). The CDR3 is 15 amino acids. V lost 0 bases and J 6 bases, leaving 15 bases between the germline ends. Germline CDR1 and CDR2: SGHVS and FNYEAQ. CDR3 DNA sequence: TGTGCCAGCAGCTTAGCAAGGGGCCGTAGGGGCGAGCAGTACTTC. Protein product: CASSLARGRRGEQYF.

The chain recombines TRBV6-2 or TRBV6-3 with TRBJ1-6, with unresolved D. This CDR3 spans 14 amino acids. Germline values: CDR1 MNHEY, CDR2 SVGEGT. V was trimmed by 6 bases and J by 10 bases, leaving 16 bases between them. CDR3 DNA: TGTGCCAGCAGCCCCATCGTTCGGCGATCACCCCTCCACTTT. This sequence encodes CASSPIVRRSPLHF.

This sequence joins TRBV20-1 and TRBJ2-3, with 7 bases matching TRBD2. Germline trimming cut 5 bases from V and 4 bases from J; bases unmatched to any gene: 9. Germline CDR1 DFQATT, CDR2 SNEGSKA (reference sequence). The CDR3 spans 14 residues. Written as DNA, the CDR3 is TGCAGTGCTCCTGACACGGCGGGAGCAGATACGCAGTATTTT. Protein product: CSAPDTAGADTQYF.

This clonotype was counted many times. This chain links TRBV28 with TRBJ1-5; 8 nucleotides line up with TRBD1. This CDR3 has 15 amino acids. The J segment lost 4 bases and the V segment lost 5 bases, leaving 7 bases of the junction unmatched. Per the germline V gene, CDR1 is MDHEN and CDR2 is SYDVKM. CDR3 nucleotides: TGTGCCAGCAGTACTGGACAGGGAGGGAATCAGCCCCAGCATTTT. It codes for CASSTGQGGNQPQHF. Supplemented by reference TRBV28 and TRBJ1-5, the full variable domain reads DVKVTQSSRYLVKRTGEKVFLECVQDMDHENMFWYRQDPGLGLRLIYFSYDVKMKEKGDIPEGYSVSREKKERFSLILESASTNQTSMYLCASSTGQGGNQPQHFGDGTRLSIL.

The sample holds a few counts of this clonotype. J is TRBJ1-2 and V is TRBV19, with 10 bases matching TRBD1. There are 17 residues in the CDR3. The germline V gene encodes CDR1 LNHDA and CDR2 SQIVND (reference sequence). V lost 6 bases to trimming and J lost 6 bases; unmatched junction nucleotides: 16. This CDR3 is CASSLDRGLKPMDGYTF. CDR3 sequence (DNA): TGTGCCAGTAGCCTAGACAGGGGGCTCAAGCCAATGGATGGCTACACCTTC.

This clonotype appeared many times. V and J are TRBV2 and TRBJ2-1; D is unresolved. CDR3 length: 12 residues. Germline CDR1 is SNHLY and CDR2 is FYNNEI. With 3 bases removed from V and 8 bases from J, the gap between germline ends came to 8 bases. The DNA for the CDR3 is TGTGCCAGCAGTGAGGGGTCCCATGAGCAGTTCTTC. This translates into CASSEGSHEQFF.

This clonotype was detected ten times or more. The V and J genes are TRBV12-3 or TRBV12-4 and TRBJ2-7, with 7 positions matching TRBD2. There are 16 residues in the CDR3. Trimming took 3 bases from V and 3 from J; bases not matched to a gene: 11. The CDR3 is CASSFWEGTGNYEQYF. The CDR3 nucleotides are TGTGCCAGCAGTTTTTGGGAGGGGACGGGAAACTACGAGCAGTACTTC.

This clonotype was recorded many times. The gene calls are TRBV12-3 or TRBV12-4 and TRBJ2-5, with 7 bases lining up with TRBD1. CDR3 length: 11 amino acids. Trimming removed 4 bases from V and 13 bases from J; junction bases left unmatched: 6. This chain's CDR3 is CASSSPGQMYF. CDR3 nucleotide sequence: TGTGCCAGCAGTTCCCCGGGACAGATGTACTTC.

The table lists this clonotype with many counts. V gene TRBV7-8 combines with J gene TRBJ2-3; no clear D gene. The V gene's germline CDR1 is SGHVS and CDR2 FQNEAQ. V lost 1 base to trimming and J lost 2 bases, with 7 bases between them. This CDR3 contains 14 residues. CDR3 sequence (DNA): TGTGCCAGCAGCTTAGGGGTTACCACAGATACGCAGTATTTT. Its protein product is CASSLGVTTDTQYF. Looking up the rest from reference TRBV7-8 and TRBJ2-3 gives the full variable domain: GAGVSQSPRYKVAKRGQDVALRCDPISGHVSLFWYQQALGQGPEFLTYFQNEAQLDKSGLPSDRFFAERPEGSVSTLKIQRTQQEDSAVYLCASSLGVTTDTQYFGPGTRLTVL.